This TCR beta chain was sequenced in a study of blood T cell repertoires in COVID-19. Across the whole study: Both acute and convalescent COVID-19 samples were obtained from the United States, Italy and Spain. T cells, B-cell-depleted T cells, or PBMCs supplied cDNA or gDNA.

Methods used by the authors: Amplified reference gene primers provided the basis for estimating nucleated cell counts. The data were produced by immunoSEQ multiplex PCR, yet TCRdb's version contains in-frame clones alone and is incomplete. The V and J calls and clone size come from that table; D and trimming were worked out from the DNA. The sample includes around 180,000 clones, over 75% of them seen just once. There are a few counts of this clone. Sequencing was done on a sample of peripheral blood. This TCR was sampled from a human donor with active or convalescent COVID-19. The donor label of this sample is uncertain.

This chain's CDR3 is CASSELLRGTGELFF. The CDR3 DNA is TGTGCCAGTAGTGAATTGCTGCGGGGCACCGGGGAGCTGTTTTTT. The genes are TRBV19 and TRBJ2-2; the D gene is possibly TRBD2 (6 bases). With 5 bases removed from V and 4 bases from J, the gap between germline ends came to 14 bases. CDR1 is LNHDA and CDR2 is SQIVND in the germline V gene (reference sequence). The CDR3 runs 15 residues.